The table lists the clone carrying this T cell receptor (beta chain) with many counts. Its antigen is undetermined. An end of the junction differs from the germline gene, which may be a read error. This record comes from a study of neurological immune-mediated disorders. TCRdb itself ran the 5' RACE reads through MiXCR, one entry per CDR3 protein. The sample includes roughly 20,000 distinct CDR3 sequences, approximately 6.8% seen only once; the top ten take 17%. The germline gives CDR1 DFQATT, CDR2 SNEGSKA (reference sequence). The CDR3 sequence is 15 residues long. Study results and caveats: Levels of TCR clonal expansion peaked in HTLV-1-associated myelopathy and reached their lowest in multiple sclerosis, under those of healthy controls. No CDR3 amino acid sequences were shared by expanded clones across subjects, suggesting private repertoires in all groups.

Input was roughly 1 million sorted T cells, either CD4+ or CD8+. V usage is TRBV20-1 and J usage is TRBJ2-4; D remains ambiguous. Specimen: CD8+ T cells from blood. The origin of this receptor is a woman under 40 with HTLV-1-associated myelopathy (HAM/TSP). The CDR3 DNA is TGCAGTGCTAGAGATGGACCCTTAGCCAGAAACATTCAGTACTTC. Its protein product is CSARDGPLARNIQYF.